Listed here is a single T cell receptor (beta chain). The CDR3 spans 11 residues. V was cut by 7 bases and J by 14 bases, with 17 bases left in between. Per the germline V gene, CDR1 is MNHNS and CDR2 is SASEGT. The protocol was immunoSEQ multiplex PCR, while the TCRdb copy is restricted to in-frame clones and leaves out a portion. The repertoire holds 500,000 to 850,000 clones, with roughly 86% as singletons. The data stem from a study of shared T cell receptors in the human thymus. Separately, the same data were catalogued under a study of human thymus T cells. From that study: Among unrelated individuals, related research reported thymic repertoires that overlapped highly.

The chain uses TRBV6-1 and TRBJ1-2; no reliable D call. The receptor was isolated from a boy less than two years old with a congenital heart defect. The source material was thymocytes. DNA of the CDR3: TGTGCCAGCAAGGCAGTCAGACTTAAGACCTTC. It specifies CASKAVRLKTF.